The entry below gives a single TCR beta chain sequence along with its context. Its target is unknown. Here immunoSEQ multiplex PCR was the method, and the copy in TCRdb shows in-frame clones only, minus some. Of some 20,000 clones listed, 94% were seen once; the top ten hold under 7.5%. These data belong to a study of brain T cells in children with intractable seizures. Germline assignment: CDR1 SNHLY and CDR2 FYNNEI. The CDR3 loop spans 18 amino acids. The trim removed 0 bases at V and 4 bases at J, leaving 10 bases unmatched. The sequenced cases were selected for having the highest brain T cell transcript signatures. Study outcomes and limitations: HCMV serostatus was not known, and viral specificity came from CDR3 similarity only.

This receptor was obtained from a boy younger than 18 with focal cortical dysplasia and intractable seizures. V usage is TRBV2 and J usage is TRBJ2-3; 10 nucleotides agree with TRBD2. Sequences were derived from peripheral blood, sampled at surgery. DNA for the CDR3: TGTGCCAGCAGTGAAGCGCGTCTGGGACTAGCGACCCCAGATACGCAGTATTTT. It specifies CASSEARLGLATPDTQYF.